One sample yielded the 3 T cell receptor beta chains listed below, sequenced in a study of blood T cells in healthy people across ages. Through a sample-barcoded 5' primer and a J-beta primer mix, a second PCR was run for roughly 7 to 11 cycles. MiXCR, run by TCRdb on the 5' RACE reads, gives a single entry per CDR3 protein. The sample records approximately 1.5 million distinct CDR3 sequences, about 42% being singletons. Sequenced material: blood. These receptors were obtained from a woman aged 18-29 years in good health.

A note on this clonotype: A much more abundant neighbour one base away suggests this may be a read error. The chain combines TRBV29-1 with TRBJ2-1; the match to TRBD2 covers 11 bases. Germline V lookup: CDR1 SQVTM, CDR2 ANQGSEA. V trimming: 6 bases; J trimming: 4 bases; junction bases outside the gene matches: 8. The CDR3 sequence is 15 residues long. Here the CDR3 reads CSVPGLAAAYNEQFF. The CDR3 nucleotides are TGCAGCGTCCCGGGACTAGCGGCAGCTTACAATGAGCAGTTCTTC.

CDR3 sequence reads: CASSGTSGSEQFF. CDR3 nucleotide sequence: TGTGCCAGCAGTGGGACTAGCGGGAGTGAGCAGTTCTTC. The chain recombines TRBV6-1 with TRBJ2-1, with 13 bases that match TRBD2. The V gene's germline CDR1 is MNHNS and CDR2 SASEGT. Losses at the gene ends were 4 bases for V and 9 bases for J; bases not matched to a gene: 0. There are 13 residues in the CDR3.

V and J are TRBV4-3 and TRBJ2-7, with D unclear. Trimming shortened V by 0 bases and J by 9 bases, and 12 bases separated the two germline ends. In germline, CDR1 is LGHNA, CDR2 YSLEER. CDR3 length: 13 residues. The CDR3 DNA reads TGCGCCAGCAGCCAAGAAATCAGGTTAGGGCAGTACTTC. It codes for CASSQEIRLGQYF.